This TCR beta chain was captured in a study of T cells in Graves' hyperthyroidism and ophthalmopathy. Overall study results and limits: Blood shared most expanded thyroid clonotypes above 0.001. The model foresaw ophthalmopathy a median around 6 months prior to onset.

Researchers took RNA transcripts and amplified the TCR beta CDR3 regions from them. TCR CDR3 regions were first amplified by RT-PCR with HTBI primers. TCRdb reprocessed the multiplex PCR reads with MiXCR, giving one entry per CDR3 protein. The table has under 300,000 distinct CDR3 sequences, about 20% seen once. This clonotype appeared many times. Its target is unknown. Trimming shortened V by 4 bases and J by 2 bases, and 19 bases separated the two germline ends. The CDR3 sequence is 17 residues long. Uncontrolled infection, other autoimmune disease, pregnancy or lactation barred patients from enrollment. Each diagnosis drew on symptoms, thyroxine, TRAb, thyroid ultrasound and orbital computed tomography findings.

The sequenced sample consisted of blood. The V and J genes are TRBV12-3 or TRBV12-4 and TRBJ2-3, with D possibly matching TRBD2 (5 bases). This clonotype was sampled from a man aged 25-45 years with Graves' ophthalmopathy. Written as DNA, the CDR3 is TGTGCCAGCAGTTCTCGACTATCTACCACCCTCACAGATACGCAGTATTTT. Its translation is CASSSRLSTTLTDTQYF.